One and the same sample provided the 18 T cell receptor beta chains below, sequenced in a study of T cells expressing NK-cell markers. TCRdb re-called the 5' RACE reads and shows each CDR3 protein once, DNA omitted. Reported are some 110,000 distinct CDR3 sequences; the ten largest clones contain about 18%. What was sequenced was blood T cells: a sorted CD56 or NKG2C T cell subset, CD4+ or CD8+ T cells, or bulk PBMC T cells (not recorded which). These receptors came from a woman aged 18-70 years in good health.

The chain is built from TRBV6-5 and TRBJ1-1. The CDR3 has 14 residues. Germline V gives CDR1 MNHEY, CDR2 SVGAGI. This CDR3 is CASSYSWGGTEAFF.

The chain is built from TRBV7-9 and TRBJ1-1. The CDR3 contains 13 residues. From germline, CDR1 is SEHNR and CDR2 FQNEAQ (reference sequence). CDR3 sequence: CASSPTENTEAFF.

The CDR3: CASSLAAGGKNTEAFF. The chain is built from TRBV19 and TRBJ1-1; TCRdb's D call of TRBD1 is untestable without DNA. Per germline, CDR1 LNHDA and CDR2 SQIVND (reference sequence). The CDR3 is made up of 16 amino acids. Full variable domain (outside the CDR3, taken from reference TRBV19 and TRBJ1-1): DGGITQSPKYLFRKEGQNVTLSCEQNLNHDAMYWYRQDPGQGLRLIYYSQIVNDFQKGDIAEGYSVSREKKESFPLTVTSAQKNPTAFYLCASSLAAGGKNTEAFFGQGTRLTVV.

J is TRBJ2-1 and V is TRBV6-5; checking the TCRdb D call of TRBD1 is not possible without DNA. The V gene's germline CDR1 is MNHEY and CDR2 SVGAGI. The length of the CDR3 is 14 residues. The CDR3 here is CASSFTGTGIEQFF.

This rearrangement joins TRBV28 to TRBJ2-1; TCRdb proposes TRBD1, but this gene call is untestable without DNA. This CDR3 is built from 15 residues. CDR1 and CDR2 (germline): MDHEN, SYDVKM. The CDR3 region is CASSPGPGQGYEQFF.

The chain is built from TRBV25-1 and TRBJ2-3. Germline lookup yields CDR1 MGHDK and CDR2 SYGVNS. This CDR3 is 13 amino acids long. Here the CDR3 reads CATSKVGADTQYF.

V gene TRBV7-9 combines with J gene TRBJ1-4. CDR3 length equals 15 residues. Germline CDR1 and CDR2: SEHNR and FQNEAQ (reference sequence). The CDR3 reads CASSLVGSRDEKLFF. Based on the CDR3 plus reference TRBV7-9 and TRBJ1-4, the full variable domain is DTGVSQNPRHKITKRGQNVTFRCDPISEHNRLYWYRQTLGQGPEFLTYFQNEAQLEKSRLLSDRFSAERPKGSFSTLEIQRTEQGDSAMYLCASSLVGSRDEKLFFGSGTQLSVL.

V usage is TRBV4-2 and J usage is TRBJ1-2; the TCRdb D gene call, TRBD1, has no DNA to confirm it. CDR1 is LGHNA, CDR2 YNFKEQ, per germline. The CDR3 has 13 amino acids. This CDR3 reads CASSQGRVEGYTF.

The chain recombines TRBV7-9 with TRBJ2-5; TCRdb gives TRBD1 as the D gene, but with no DNA this cannot be confirmed. The germline gives CDR1 SEHNR, CDR2 FQNEAQ (reference sequence). The length of the CDR3 is 14 residues. The CDR3: CASSSGGYPETQYF.

The V call is TRBV12-3 or TRBV12-4, the J call TRBJ2-3; the D call from TCRdb, TRBD2, cannot be confirmed without DNA. The CDR3 extends over 16 amino acids. CDR3 protein: CASSLAEGFSTDTQYF.

This chain joins TRBV12-3 or TRBV12-4 and TRBJ1-1; TCRdb's D call of TRBD1 is untestable without DNA. The CDR3 length is 14 residues. The CDR3 here is CASTPTGGGTEAFF.

V and J are TRBV5-6 and TRBJ2-1; TCRdb gives TRBD2 as the D gene, but with no DNA this cannot be confirmed. The CDR3 covers 16 residues. The V gene's germline CDR1 is SGHDT and CDR2 YYEEEE. This CDR3 is CASSLDTSGPYNEQFF.

CDR3 sequence: CSAPRGPNYNEQFF. The chain has TRBV29-1 and TRBJ2-1; with no DNA, the TCRdb D assignment of TRBD1 cannot be verified. The CDR3 contains 14 residues. Germline values: CDR1 SQVTM, CDR2 ANQGSEA.

The chain links TRBV5-6 to TRBJ2-7; TCRdb names TRBD2, which stays unverified in the absence of DNA. This CDR3 is built from 14 residues. Germline CDR1 reads SGHDT; CDR2 reads YYEEEE. The CDR3 here is CASSPGTPSYEQYF.

V gene TRBV27 combines with J gene TRBJ2-3; the D gene TCRdb calls, TRBD1, cannot be checked with no DNA. The CDR3 is 11 amino acids. Germline CDR1 is MNHEY and CDR2 is SMNVEV (reference sequence). CDR3 amino acids: CASKAGGTQYF.

V usage is TRBV27 and J usage is TRBJ1-1. Germline values: CDR1 MNHEY, CDR2 SMNVEV (reference sequence). The CDR3 covers 14 residues. The CDR3: CASNGDVRDTEAFF.

This chain connects TRBV24-1 to TRBJ2-1; there is no DNA to check the TCRdb D call of TRBD1. The CDR3 totals 15 residues. From germline, CDR1 is KGHDR and CDR2 SFDVKD. The CDR3 loop is CATSDPGGGPNEQFF.

The rearrangement uses TRBV5-1 and TRBJ2-5; lacking DNA, the TRBD2 call made by TCRdb goes unchecked. The CDR3 runs 13 residues. CDR1 and CDR2 (germline): SGHRS, YFSETQ. CDR3 sequence reads: CASRREYQETQYF.